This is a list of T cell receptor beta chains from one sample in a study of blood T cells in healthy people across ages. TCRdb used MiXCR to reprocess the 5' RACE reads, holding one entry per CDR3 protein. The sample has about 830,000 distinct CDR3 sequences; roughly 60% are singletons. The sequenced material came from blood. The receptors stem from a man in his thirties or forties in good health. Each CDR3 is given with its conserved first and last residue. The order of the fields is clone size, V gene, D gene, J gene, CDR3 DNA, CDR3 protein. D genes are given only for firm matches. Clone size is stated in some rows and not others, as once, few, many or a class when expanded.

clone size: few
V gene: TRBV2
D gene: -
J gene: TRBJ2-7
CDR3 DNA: TGTGCCAGCAGGTACAATGAGCAGTACTTC
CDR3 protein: CASRYNEQYF

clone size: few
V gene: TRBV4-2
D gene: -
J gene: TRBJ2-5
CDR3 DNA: TGTGCCAGCAGCCAAGGGACTGGCCAAGAGACCCAGTACTTC
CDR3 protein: CASSQGTGQETQYF

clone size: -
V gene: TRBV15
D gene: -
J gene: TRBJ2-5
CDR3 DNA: TGTGCCACCAGGAGTAGGGGCGAGACCCAGTACTTC
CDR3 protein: CATRSRGETQYF

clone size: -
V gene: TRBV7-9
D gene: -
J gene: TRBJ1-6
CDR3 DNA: TGTGCCAGCAGCTTAGCCCGGCAGACAAACCGCGCCTATAATTCACCCCTCCACTTT
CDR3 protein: CASSLARQTNRAYNSPLHF

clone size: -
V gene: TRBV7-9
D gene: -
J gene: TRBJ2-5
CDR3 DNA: TGTGCCAGCAGCCCAGCGACAGGTGGGCTGGGGACCCAGTACTTC
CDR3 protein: CASSPATGGLGTQYF

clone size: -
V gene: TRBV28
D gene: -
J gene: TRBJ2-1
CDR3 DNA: TGTGCCAGCAACGGGGACTTCTCATACAATGAGCAGTTCTTC
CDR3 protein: CASNGDFSYNEQFF

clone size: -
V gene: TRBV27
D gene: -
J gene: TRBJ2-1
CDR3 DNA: TGTGCCAGCAGTTTATTCAGCGAGAGGGGGTCCTACAATGAGCAGTTCTTC
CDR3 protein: CASSLFSERGSYNEQFF

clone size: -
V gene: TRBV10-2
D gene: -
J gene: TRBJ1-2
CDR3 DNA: TGCGCCAGCAGTGATCTGAGGGAGGGGGGCGCCGGCTACACCTTC
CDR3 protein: CASSDLREGGAGYTF

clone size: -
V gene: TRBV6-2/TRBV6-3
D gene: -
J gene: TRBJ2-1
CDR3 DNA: TGTGCCAGCAGTCGCCGGGGTATTAATGAGCAGTTCTTC
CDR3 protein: CASSRRGINEQFF

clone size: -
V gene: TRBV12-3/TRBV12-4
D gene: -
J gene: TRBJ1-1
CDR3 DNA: TGTGCCAGCAGTTTAGCGGAGGTGAACACTGAAGCTTTCTTT
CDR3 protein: CASSLAEVNTEAFF

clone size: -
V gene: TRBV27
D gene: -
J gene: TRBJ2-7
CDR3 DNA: TGTGCCAGCAGTTATACCGAAACCTACGAGCAGTACTTC
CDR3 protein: CASSYTETYEQYF

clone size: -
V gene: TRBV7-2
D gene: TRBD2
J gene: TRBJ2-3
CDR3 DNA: TGTGCCAGCAGCTTTGCCGGGGGGGAGGGCACAGATACGCAGTATTTT
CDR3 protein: CASSFAGGEGTDTQYF

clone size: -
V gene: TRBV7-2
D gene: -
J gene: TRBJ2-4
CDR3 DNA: TGTGCCAGCAGCTTATCAGTAGCCAAAAACATTCAGTACTTC
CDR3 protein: CASSLSVAKNIQYF

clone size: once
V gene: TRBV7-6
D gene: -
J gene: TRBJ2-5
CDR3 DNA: TGTGCCAGCAGCTCAGGGGGGAAGACCCAGTACTTC
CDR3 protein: CASSSGGKTQYF

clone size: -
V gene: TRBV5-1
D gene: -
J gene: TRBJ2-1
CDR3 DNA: TGCGCCAGCAGCTTGGGGGACGACTCCTACAATGAGCAGTTCTTC
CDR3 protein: CASSLGDDSYNEQFF

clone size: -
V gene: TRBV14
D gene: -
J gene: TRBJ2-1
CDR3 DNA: TGTGCCAGCAGCCAGCCGAACCACCGATACAATGAGCAGTTCTTC
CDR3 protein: CASSQPNHRYNEQFF

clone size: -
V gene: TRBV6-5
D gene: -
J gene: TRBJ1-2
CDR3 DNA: TGTGCCAGCAGCCCCCCGGGAGGGAGGGGTGGCTACACCTTC
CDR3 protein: CASSPPGGRGGYTF

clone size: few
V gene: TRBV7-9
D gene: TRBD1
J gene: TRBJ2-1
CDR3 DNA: TGTGCCAGCAGCTCCGGGACAGGGTTCGATGAGCAGTTCTTC
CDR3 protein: CASSSGTGFDEQFF

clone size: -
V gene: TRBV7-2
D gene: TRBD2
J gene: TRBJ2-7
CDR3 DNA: TGTGCCAGCAGCAAACGGGAGGCCTACGAGCAGTACTTC
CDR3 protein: CASSKREAYEQYF

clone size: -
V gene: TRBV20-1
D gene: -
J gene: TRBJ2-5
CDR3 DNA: TGCAGTGCCGAGCCGAAGGGTTTACGGACCCAGTACTTC
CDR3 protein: CSAEPKGLRTQYF

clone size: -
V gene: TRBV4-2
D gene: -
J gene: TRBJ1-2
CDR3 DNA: TGTGCCAGCAGCCAACCGGGGGGGGACGGCTACACCTTC
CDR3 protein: CASSQPGGDGYTF

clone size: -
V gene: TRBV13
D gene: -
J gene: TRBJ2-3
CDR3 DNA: TGTGCCAGCAGTATTTTAACAACTAGCACAGATACGCAGTATTTT
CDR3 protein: CASSILTTSTDTQYF

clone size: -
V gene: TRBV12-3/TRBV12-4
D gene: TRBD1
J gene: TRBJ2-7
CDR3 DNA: TGTGCCAGCAGTATGGACAGGAGGAGCTCCTACGAGCAGTACTTC
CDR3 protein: CASSMDRRSSYEQYF

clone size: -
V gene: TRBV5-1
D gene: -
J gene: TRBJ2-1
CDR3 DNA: TGCGCCAGCAGCCCCCTTATGTCTACCTCCTACAATGAGCAGTTCTTC
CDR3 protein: CASSPLMSTSYNEQFF

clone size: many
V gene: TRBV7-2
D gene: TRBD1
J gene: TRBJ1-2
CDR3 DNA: TGTGCCAGCAGCTTCCAACTCGACAGGGCGGGTGGCTACACCTTC
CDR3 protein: CASSFQLDRAGGYTF

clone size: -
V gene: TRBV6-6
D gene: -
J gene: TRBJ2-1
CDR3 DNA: TGTGCCAGCAGTTACTCTAGCAGTGGGGAGCAGTTCTTC
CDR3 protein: CASSYSSSGEQFF

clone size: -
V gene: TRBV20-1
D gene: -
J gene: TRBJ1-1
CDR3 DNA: TGCAGTGCTAGAGAGGATCGGACCCGATACACTGAAGCTTTCTTT
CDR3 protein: CSAREDRTRYTEAFF

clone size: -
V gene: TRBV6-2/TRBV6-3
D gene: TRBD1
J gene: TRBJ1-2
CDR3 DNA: TGTGCCAGCAGTCACAGGGGTGGAGATGGCTACACCTTC
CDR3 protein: CASSHRGGDGYTF

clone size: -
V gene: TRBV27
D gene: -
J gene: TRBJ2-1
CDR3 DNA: TGTGCCAGCAGCTTATATGGACTAGGGGGGGATGAGCAGTTCTTC
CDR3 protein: CASSLYGLGGDEQFF

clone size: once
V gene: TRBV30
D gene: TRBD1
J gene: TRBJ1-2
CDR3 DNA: TGTGCCTGGAGTGTTTGGGACAGTGTCAGCTATGGCTACACCTTC
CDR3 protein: CAWSVWDSVSYGYTF

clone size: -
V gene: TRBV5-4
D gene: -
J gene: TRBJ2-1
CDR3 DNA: TGTGCCAGCAGCTTGCAGGGACTCGGTGAGCAGTTCTTC
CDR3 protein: CASSLQGLGEQFF

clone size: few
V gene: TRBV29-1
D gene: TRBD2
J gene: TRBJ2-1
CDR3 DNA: TGCAGCGCGCGGGAGTTTCAGGATGAGCAGTTCTTC
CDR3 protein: CSAREFQDEQFF

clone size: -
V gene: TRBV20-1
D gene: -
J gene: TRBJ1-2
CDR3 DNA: TGCAGTGGCAAATGGCCGGGGTTGGATTATGGCTACACCTTC
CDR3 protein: CSGKWPGLDYGYTF

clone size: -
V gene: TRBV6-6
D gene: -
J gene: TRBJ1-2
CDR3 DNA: TGTGCCAGCATGGGGTGGGAGAGTGGCTACACCTTC
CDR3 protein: CASMGWESGYTF

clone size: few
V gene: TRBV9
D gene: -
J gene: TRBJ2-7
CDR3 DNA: TGTGCCAGCAGCAAACACCCGACGGGGAGCTCCTACGAGCAGTACTTC
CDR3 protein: CASSKHPTGSSYEQYF

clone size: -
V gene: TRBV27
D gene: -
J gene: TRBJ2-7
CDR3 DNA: TGTGCCAGCAGTTTGACCCCGACACGTTCCTACGAGCAGTACTTC
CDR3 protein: CASSLTPTRSYEQYF

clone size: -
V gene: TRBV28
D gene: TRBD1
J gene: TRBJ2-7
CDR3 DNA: TGTGCCAGCAGAAAGGGACAGGGATACGAGCAGTACTTC
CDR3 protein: CASRKGQGYEQYF

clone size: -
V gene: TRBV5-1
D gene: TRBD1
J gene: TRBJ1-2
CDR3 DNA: TGCGCCAGCAGCCCGAGACTCGGACAGGGGGCGTATGGCTACACCTTC
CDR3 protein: CASSPRLGQGAYGYTF

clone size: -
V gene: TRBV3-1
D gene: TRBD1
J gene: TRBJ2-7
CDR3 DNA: TGTGCCAGCAGCCACCGAACAGGGGCGGAAGAGCAGTACTTC
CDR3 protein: CASSHRTGAEEQYF

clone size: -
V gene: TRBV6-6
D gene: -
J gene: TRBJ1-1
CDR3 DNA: TGTGCCAGCAGTTACCGGCAGGGCTCTGAAGCTTTCTTT
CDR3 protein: CASSYRQGSEAFF

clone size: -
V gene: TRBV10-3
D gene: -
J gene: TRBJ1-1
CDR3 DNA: TGTGCCATCAGTGAGATAAGGGCAGACGCCATGAACACTGAAGCTTTCTTT
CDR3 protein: CAISEIRADAMNTEAFF